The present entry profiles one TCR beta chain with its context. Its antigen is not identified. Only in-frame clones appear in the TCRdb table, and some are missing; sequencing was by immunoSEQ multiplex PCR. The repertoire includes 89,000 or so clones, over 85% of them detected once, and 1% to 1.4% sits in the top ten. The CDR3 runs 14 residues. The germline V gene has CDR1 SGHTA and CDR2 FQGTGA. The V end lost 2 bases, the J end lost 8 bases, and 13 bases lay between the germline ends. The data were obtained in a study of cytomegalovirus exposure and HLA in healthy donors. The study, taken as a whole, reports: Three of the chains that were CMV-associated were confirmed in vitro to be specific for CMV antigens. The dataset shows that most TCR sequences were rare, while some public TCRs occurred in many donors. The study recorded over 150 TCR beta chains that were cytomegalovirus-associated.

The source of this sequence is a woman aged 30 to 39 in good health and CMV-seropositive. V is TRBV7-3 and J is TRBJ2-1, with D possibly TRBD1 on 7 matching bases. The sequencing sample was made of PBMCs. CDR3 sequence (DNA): TGTGCCAGCAGCTTATCCACCAGGGGGGATGAGCAGTTCTTC. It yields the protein CASSLSTRGDEQFF.